This T cell receptor beta chain was captured by sequencing in a study of cytomegalovirus exposure and HLA in healthy donors. Trimming stripped 2 bases from V and 13 bases from J, with 12 bases between. The CDR3 is 12 residues long. Germline lookup yields CDR1 SGHTA and CDR2 FQGNSA. It was with 60 Vbeta and 13 Jbeta primers that the PCR ran. Generated by immunoSEQ multiplex PCR, the TCRdb table keeps only in-frame clones and is missing some. The sample records some 190,000 clones, over 60% being singletons. The sequence was obtained from a woman between 40 and 50 years old in good health and CMV-seronegative. Sequenced material: PBMCs. The J gene is TRBJ2-1, the V gene TRBV7-2; tentative D call: TRBD2 (5 bases). CDR3: CASSLINTGQFF. The CDR3 bases are TGTGCCAGCAGCTTAATTAATACGGGACAGTTCTTC.